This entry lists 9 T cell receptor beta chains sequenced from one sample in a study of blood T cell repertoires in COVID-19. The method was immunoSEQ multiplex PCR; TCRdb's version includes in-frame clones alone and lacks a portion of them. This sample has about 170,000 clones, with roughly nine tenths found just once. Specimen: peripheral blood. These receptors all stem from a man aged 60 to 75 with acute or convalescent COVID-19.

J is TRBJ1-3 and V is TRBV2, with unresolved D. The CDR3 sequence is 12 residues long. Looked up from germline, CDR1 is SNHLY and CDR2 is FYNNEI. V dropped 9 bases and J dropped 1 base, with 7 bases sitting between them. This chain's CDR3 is CASGESGNTIYF. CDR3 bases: TGTGCCAGTGGGGAGTCTGGAAACACCATATATTTT.

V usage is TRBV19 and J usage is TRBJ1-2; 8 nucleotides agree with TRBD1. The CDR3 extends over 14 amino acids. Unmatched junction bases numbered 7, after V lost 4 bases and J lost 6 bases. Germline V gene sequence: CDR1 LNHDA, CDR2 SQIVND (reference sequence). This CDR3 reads CASSRSGGGDGYTF. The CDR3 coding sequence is TGTGCCAGTAGTAGATCAGGGGGCGGCGATGGCTACACCTTC.

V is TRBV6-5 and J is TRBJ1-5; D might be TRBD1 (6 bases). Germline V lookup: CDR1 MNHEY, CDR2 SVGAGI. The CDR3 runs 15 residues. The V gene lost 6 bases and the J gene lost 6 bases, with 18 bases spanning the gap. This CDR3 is CASSLVGQGLQPQHF. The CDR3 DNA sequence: TGTGCCAGCAGCCTCGTGGGTCAGGGGCTTCAGCCCCAGCATTTT.

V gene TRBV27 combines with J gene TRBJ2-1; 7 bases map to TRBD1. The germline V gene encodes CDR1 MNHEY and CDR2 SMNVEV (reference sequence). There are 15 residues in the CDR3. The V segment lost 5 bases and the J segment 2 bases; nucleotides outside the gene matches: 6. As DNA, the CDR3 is TGTGCCAGCAGTCCAAGACAGGGCACCTACAATGAGCAGTTCTTC. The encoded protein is CASSPRQGTYNEQFF.

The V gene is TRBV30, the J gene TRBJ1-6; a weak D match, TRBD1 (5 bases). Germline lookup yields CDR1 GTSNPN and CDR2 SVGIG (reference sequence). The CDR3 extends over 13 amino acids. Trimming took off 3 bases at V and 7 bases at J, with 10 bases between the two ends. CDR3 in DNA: TGTGCCTGGAGGGACATTGACAATTCACCCCTCCACTTT. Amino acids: CAWRDIDNSPLHF.

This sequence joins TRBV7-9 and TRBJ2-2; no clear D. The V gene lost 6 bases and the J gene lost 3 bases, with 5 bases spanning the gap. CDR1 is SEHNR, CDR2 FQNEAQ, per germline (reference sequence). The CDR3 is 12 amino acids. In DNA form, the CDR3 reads TGTGCCAGCAGACCGGACACCGGGGAGCTGTTTTTT. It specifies CASRPDTGELFF.

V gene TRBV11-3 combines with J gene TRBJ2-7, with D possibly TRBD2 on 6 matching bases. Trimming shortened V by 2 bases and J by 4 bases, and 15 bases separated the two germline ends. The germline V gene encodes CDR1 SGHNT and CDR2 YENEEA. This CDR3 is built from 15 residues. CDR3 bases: TGTGCCAGCAGCTTAAGGAGGGAAGTTTTGTACGAGCAGTACTTC. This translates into CASSLRREVLYEQYF.

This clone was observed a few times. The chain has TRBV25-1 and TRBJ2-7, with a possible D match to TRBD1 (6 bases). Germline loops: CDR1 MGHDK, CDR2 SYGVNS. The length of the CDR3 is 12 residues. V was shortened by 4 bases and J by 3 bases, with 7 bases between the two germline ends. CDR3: CASSVTGYEQYF. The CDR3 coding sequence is TGTGCCAGCAGTGTGACAGGCTACGAGCAGTACTTC.

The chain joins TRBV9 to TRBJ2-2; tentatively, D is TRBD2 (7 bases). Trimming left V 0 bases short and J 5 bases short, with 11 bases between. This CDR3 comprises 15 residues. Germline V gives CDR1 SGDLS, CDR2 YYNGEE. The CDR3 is CASSVGRGGTGELFF. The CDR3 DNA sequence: TGTGCCAGCAGCGTAGGCAGGGGAGGGACCGGGGAGCTGTTTTTT. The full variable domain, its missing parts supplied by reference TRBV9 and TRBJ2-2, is DSGVTQTPKHLITATGQRVTLRCSPRSGDLSVYWYQQSLDQGLQFLIQYYNGEERAKGNILERFSAQQFPDLHSELNLSSLELGDSALYFCASSVGRGGTGELFFGEGSRLTVL.